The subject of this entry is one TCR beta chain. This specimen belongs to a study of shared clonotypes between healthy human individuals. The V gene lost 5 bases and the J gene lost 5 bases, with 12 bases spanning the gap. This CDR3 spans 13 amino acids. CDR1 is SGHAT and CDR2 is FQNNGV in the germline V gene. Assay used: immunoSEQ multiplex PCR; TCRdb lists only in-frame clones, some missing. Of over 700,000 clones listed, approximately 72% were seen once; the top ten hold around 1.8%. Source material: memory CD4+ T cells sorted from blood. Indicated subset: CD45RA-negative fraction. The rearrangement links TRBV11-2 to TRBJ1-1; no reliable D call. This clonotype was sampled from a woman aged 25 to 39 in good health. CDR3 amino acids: CASSPEAGTEAFF. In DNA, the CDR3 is TGTGCCAGCAGCCCCGAGGCGGGGACTGAAGCTTTCTTT.